The clone carrying this T cell receptor (beta chain) has only one observation. Its antigen is not known. The junction departs from germline at one end; a sequencing error may be responsible. Unique molecular identifiers tagged the TCRbeta library. TCRdb recomputed calls from the PCR reads with MiXCR, one row per CDR3 protein. The sample yields 6,400 or so distinct CDR3 sequences, roughly 16% seen once. The germline V gene has CDR1 SEHNR and CDR2 FQNEAQ (reference sequence). The CDR3 covers 16 residues. The sample originates from a study of T-cell reconstitution after alpha-beta-depleted transplantation in children. Findings of the study overall: Some patients owed their high day-60 TCRbeta diversity to surviving recipient T cells and thymic progenitors. After transplant, at about two months, alpha-beta T cells were reportedly derived from several hundred expanded graft clones.

The chain links TRBV7-9 to TRBJ1-3, with D possibly TRBD1 on 5 matching bases. This specimen was PBMCs, mostly from graft donor cells, taken 60 days after TCRalphabeta/CD19-depleted stem cell transplant. The clonotype was recovered from a male patient younger than 18 who had a stem cell transplant for acute myeloid leukemia, so the T cells may come from the graft donor. CDR3 DNA sequence: TGTCCCAGCAGCGCAACCGGGGCCCCCTCTGGAAACACCATATATTTT. Encoded protein: CPSSATGAPSGNTIYF. The full variable domain, completed using reference TRBV7-9 and TRBJ1-3, is DTGVSQNPRHKITKRGQNVTFRCDPISEHNRLYWYRQTLGQGPEFLTYFQNEAQLEKSRLLSDRFSAERPKGSFSTLEIQRTEQGDSAMYLCPSSATGAPSGNTIYFGEGSWLTVV.